Below, one T cell receptor (beta chain) is given with its context. Its specificity is unknown. The sample is drawn from a study of T cell responses to AZD1222 COVID-19 vaccine. Study at large: It was second doses at about 4 or about 12 weeks that were pooled.

Trimming took off 0 bases at V and 8 bases at J, with 9 bases between the two ends. Per the germline V gene, CDR1 is SGHRS and CDR2 is YFSETQ. This CDR3 has 13 amino acids. Study-level points and caveats: Donor demographics were predominantly white British with a female majority; clonal diversity may be underestimated.

TCRdb keeps only in-frame clones here, not all; method: immunoSEQ multiplex PCR. The table lists around 60,000 clones, around 90% of them singletons. The chain couples TRBV5-1 to TRBJ2-1, with a possible D match to TRBD2 (5 bases). The source was peripheral blood, collected on day 0 of AZD1222 vaccination. The TCR sequence derives from an adult in good health. The CDR3 DNA follows: TGCGCCAGCAGCTTGGGCGGGTTCGATGAGCAGTTCTTC. It encodes CASSLGGFDEQFF.